One and the same sample provided the 20 T cell receptor beta chains below, sequenced in a study of T-cell memory formation after mild COVID-19. TCRdb recomputed calls from the 5' RACE reads with MiXCR, one row per CDR3 protein. This repertoire shows approximately 230,000 distinct CDR3 sequences, around 17% found once; its top ten account for 3.5% to 4%. Sequenced: PBMCs or a T cell subset sorted from them (not recorded which). The receptors come from a man aged 18 to 35 who had mild COVID-19 (a few samples of this study predate the infection). Cell type and time point are not known.

This clonotype was found many times. The V call is TRBV18, the J call TRBJ1-1; tentative D call: TRBD1 (6 bases). Germline lookup yields CDR1 KGHSH and CDR2 LQKENI. V lost 2 bases and J lost 4, with 11 bases in between. The CDR3 consists of 14 residues. The CDR3 here is CASSPSGGLTEAFF. As DNA, the CDR3 is TGTGCCAGCTCACCAAGCGGGGGCCTCACTGAAGCTTTCTTT.

V gene TRBV5-1 combines with J gene TRBJ2-7; the D is unclear. V was shortened by 4 bases and J by 2 bases, with 7 bases between the two germline ends. Germline-derived CDR1 and CDR2 are SGHRS and YFSETQ. CDR3 length: 12 residues. The CDR3 DNA sequence: TGCGCCAGCAGCCCGGGTGCCTACGAGCAGTACTTC. Translation gives CASSPGAYEQYF.

The chain is built from TRBV27 and TRBJ1-6; unclear D gene. V lost 6 bases, J lost 0 bases, and 12 bases lay in between. This CDR3 has 16 amino acids. Germline V gene sequence: CDR1 MNHEY, CDR2 SMNVEV (reference sequence). CDR3 DNA: TGTGCCAGCAGCCAGATAGGGAGCTCCTATAATTCACCCCTCCACTTT. Protein: CASSQIGSSYNSPLHF.

The chain combines TRBV20-1 with TRBJ1-1; 10 bases map to TRBD1. V was pared by 6 bases and J by 4 bases, with 5 bases of the junction left unmatched. The CDR3 covers 13 residues. The germline V gene has CDR1 DFQATT and CDR2 SNEGSKA (reference sequence). The CDR3 region is CSAKDRGLTEAFF. CDR3 DNA: TGCAGTGCCAAAGACAGGGGGCTCACTGAAGCTTTCTTT.

The chain couples TRBV3-1 to TRBJ2-3, with 7 bases matching TRBD2. CDR1 LGHDT and CDR2 YNNKEL come from the germline V gene (reference sequence). J lost 1 base, V lost 1 base, and 2 bases had no gene match. The CDR3 runs to 15 residues. The CDR3 DNA reads as TGTGCCAGCAGCCAAGGAACTAGCGGCACAGATACGCAGTATTTT. It is translated as CASSQGTSGTDTQYF.

This clonotype was observed at least ten times. This chain connects TRBV4-2 to TRBJ1-6; 9 nucleotides line up with TRBD1. The CDR3 covers 16 residues. Germline-derived CDR1 and CDR2 are LGHNA and YNFKEQ. The junction had 11 bases not matched to a gene; V was cut back by 5 bases and J by 9 bases. The CDR3 DNA reads TGTGCCAGCAGCTCCCGTCGGGACAGGGAAGTTTCACCCCTCCACTTT. Its translation is CASSSRRDREVSPLHF.

This clonotype was counted a few times. V usage is TRBV20-1 and J usage is TRBJ2-3; D might be TRBD2 (6 bases). The germline V and J ends were trimmed by 6 bases and 6 bases, with 19 bases remaining between them. The CDR3 consists of 14 residues. Germline lookup yields CDR1 DFQATT and CDR2 SNEGSKA (reference sequence). This CDR3 reads CSAEMAGLWDTQYF. In nucleotides, the CDR3 is TGCAGTGCCGAGATGGCGGGGCTATGGGATACGCAGTATTTT.

This clonotype showed up just a few times. The V call is TRBV5-4, the J call TRBJ2-5; 8 bases map to TRBD1. V dropped 1 base and J dropped 4; count of bases not matched to a gene: 6. Germline V gene lookup returns CDR1 SGHNT and CDR2 YYREEE (reference sequence). CDR3 size: 15 residues. CDR3 amino acids: CASSLTVGQGETQYF. The CDR3 nucleotides read TGTGCCAGCAGCTTGACGGTAGGACAGGGAGAGACCCAGTACTTC.

This clonotype has more than one count but fewer than ten. The CDR3 DNA is TGTGCCAGCAGCTTAGCCTTATATCAGCCCCAGCATTTT. Amino acids: CASSLALYQPQHF. The V call is TRBV7-2, the J call TRBJ1-5; D is unresolved. The CDR3 has 13 amino acids. Per germline, CDR1 SGHTA and CDR2 FQGNSA. Trimming pared 0 bases from V and 5 bases from J, leaving 5 bases between.

The J gene is TRBJ1-1, the V gene TRBV29-1, with 8 nucleotides matching TRBD1. The V segment lost 7 bases and the J segment 5 bases; nucleotides outside the gene matches: 12. From germline, CDR1 is SQVTM and CDR2 ANQGSEA. CDR3 length equals 14 residues. The CDR3 DNA reads as TGCAGCGCCCGCACCCCAGGGGGCCGGACTGAAGCTTTCTTT. Its protein product is CSARTPGGRTEAFF. Looking up the rest from reference TRBV29-1 and TRBJ1-1 gives the full variable domain: SAVISQKPSRDICQRGTSLTIQCQVDSQVTMMFWYRQQPGQSLTLIATANQGSEATYESGFVIDKFPISRPNLTFSTLTVSNMSPEDSSIYLCSARTPGGRTEAFFGQGTRLTVV.

This chain connects TRBV7-3 to TRBJ2-3; 7 positions match TRBD2. CDR1 and CDR2 from the germline V gene are SGHTA and FQGTGA. J gave up 1 base and V 1 base, and 2 bases lay outside the gene matches. The CDR3 covers 15 residues. CDR3 loop: CASSLKSGGTDTQYF. The DNA for the CDR3 is TGTGCCAGCAGCTTAAAGAGCGGGGGCACAGATACGCAGTATTTT. The entire variable domain, with the rest obtained from reference TRBV7-3 and TRBJ2-3, is as follows: GAGVSQTPSNKVTEKGKYVELRCDPISGHTALYWYRQSLGQGPEFLIYFQGTGAADDSGLPNDRFFAVRPEGSVSTLKIQRTERGDSAVYLCASSLKSGGTDTQYFGPGTRLTVL.

In this sample, this clonotype turned up a few times. The V gene is TRBV11-2, the J gene TRBJ1-1; 10 bases fit TRBD1. The ends lost 3 bases at V and 4 bases at J; junction bases unmatched: 2. The V gene's germline CDR1 is SGHAT and CDR2 FQNNGV. This CDR3 contains 14 residues. This CDR3 is CASSLDRGSTEAFF. The CDR3 bases are TGTGCCAGCAGCTTGGACAGGGGGAGCACTGAAGCTTTCTTT. The full variable domain, completed using reference TRBV11-2 and TRBJ1-1, is EAGVAQSPRYKIIEKRQSVAFWCNPISGHATLYWYQQILGQGPKLLIQFQNNGVVDDSQLPKDRFSAERLKGVDSTLKIQPAKLEDSAVYLCASSLDRGSTEAFFGQGTRLTVV.

This clonotype was detected only a few times. The V gene is TRBV5-1, the J gene TRBJ2-3, with a tentative D call TRBD1 (5 bases). Germline CDR1 is SGHRS and CDR2 is YFSETQ. The length of the CDR3 is 16 residues. V gave up 0 bases and J gave up 1 base, with 12 bases separating them. The chain's CDR3 is CASSLDLARGTDTQYF. CDR3 DNA: TGCGCCAGCAGCTTGGACCTCGCCAGGGGCACAGATACGCAGTATTTT.

This clonotype was picked up a small number of times. In DNA form, the CDR3 reads TGTGCCAGCAGACCCAGCGGGGGGCTACCCTACAATGAGCAGTTCTTC. Translation: CASRPSGGLPYNEQFF. V and J are TRBV7-6 and TRBJ2-1, with 9 bases lining up with TRBD2. V dropped 6 bases and J dropped 2; count of bases not matched to a gene: 8. CDR1 and CDR2 (germline): SGHVS, FNYEAQ. The CDR3 extends over 16 amino acids.

The genes are TRBV6-5 and TRBJ1-1; a possible D gene is TRBD1 (6 bases). Germline loops: CDR1 MNHEY, CDR2 SVGAGI. V was trimmed by 2 bases and J by 8 bases, leaving 15 bases between them. CDR3 length equals 14 residues. DNA for the CDR3: TGTGCCAGCAGTTACAGTTATGACAGGTCGGAAGCTTTCTTT. It specifies CASSYSYDRSEAFF.

This clonotype was detected a few times. This chain connects TRBV6-5 to TRBJ2-7; 10 bases agree with TRBD1. V shed 5 bases, J shed 2 bases, and the junction held 3 bases outside the gene matches. Germline V gives CDR1 MNHEY, CDR2 SVGAGI. CDR3 length: 14 amino acids. CDR3 nucleotide sequence: TGTGCCAGCAGTATAGGACAGGGGGCCTACGAGCAGTACGTC. This sequence encodes CASSIGQGAYEQYV.

This chain uses TRBV4-1 with TRBJ2-7; D is perhaps TRBD2 (5 bases). CDR1 is MGHRA, CDR2 YSYEKL, per germline. Trimming took off 2 bases at V and 3 bases at J, with 17 bases between the two ends. This CDR3 is 16 amino acids long. In DNA form, the CDR3 reads TGCGCCAGCAGCCAATTCCCGGAGGACGGTTACTACGAGCAGTACTTC. Translated, it gives CASSQFPEDGYYEQYF.

In its sample, this clonotype was seen a few times. The chain has TRBV20-1 and TRBJ1-1; no firm D call. Trimming shortened V by 3 bases and J by 5 bases, and 10 bases separated the two germline ends. Germline V gives CDR1 DFQATT, CDR2 SNEGSKA (reference sequence). The CDR3 runs 12 residues. The CDR3 loop reads CSARTRPTEAFF. CDR3 nucleotide sequence: TGCAGTGCTAGGACAAGACCAACTGAAGCTTTCTTT.

This clonotype was found a few times. The chain recombines TRBV7-9 with TRBJ1-2; D remains ambiguous. The germline CDR1 and CDR2 sequences are SEHNR and FQNEAQ (reference sequence). The CDR3 runs 12 residues. V was pared by 5 bases and J by 3 bases, with 7 bases between. CDR3 region: CASSREDYGYTF. The CDR3 DNA reads as TGTGCCAGCAGCCGAGAAGACTATGGCTACACCTTC. Full variable domain (remainder filled in from reference TRBV7-9 and TRBJ1-2): DTGVSQNPRHKITKRGQNVTFRCDPISEHNRLYWYRQTLGQGPEFLTYFQNEAQLEKSRLLSDRFSAERPKGSFSTLEIQRTEQGDSAMYLCASSREDYGYTFGSGTRLTVV.

This clonotype showed up just a few times. V and J are TRBV19 and TRBJ1-1, with 9 bases identical to TRBD1. This CDR3 spans 14 amino acids. The V gene end was trimmed by 10 bases and the J gene end by 7 bases; junction bases not matched to a gene: 13. From germline, CDR1 is LNHDA and CDR2 SQIVND (reference sequence). DNA of the CDR3: TGTGCCACTCGGGGGGACAGGGTCACTTTTGAAGCTTTCTTT. Protein product: CATRGDRVTFEAFF.